The clone carrying this T cell receptor (beta chain) has a handful of counts. Its matching antigen is unknown. The data were taken from a study of vaccination and CD4 T cells after COVID-19. The Oncomine TCR Beta short-read assay generated sequence data from the DNA of cultured CD4+ T cells. TCRdb reanalysed the PCR reads using MiXCR and keeps one entry per CDR3 protein. The table has more than 20,000 distinct CDR3 sequences, 43% seen once. Study observations and caveats: Median SARS-CoV-2-reactive clonotype numbers went up from around 20 to 38, but not significantly.

Regarding treatment: roughly nine-day PBMC culture with coronavirus spike peptide pools or control peptides (ViraFEST assay). The CDR3 covers 11 residues. V was clipped by 7 bases and J by 5 bases, with 7 bases between them. The sequence derives from a human donor who had recovered from COVID-19. The chain employs TRBV23-1 and TRBJ2-3; D might be TRBD1 (6 bases). TRBV23-1 is flagged as an ORF with uncertain function. The material sequenced was CD4+ T cells from blood, cultured in vitro. The CDR3 nucleotides read TGCGCCAGCACAGGGGTAGATACGCAGTATTTT. Residues: CASTGVDTQYF.